A selection of T cell receptor beta chains follows, all from one sample in a study of PD-1 blockade in classical Hodgkin lymphoma. Sequencing was performed with immunoSEQ multiplex PCR; in TCRdb, only in-frame clones are kept and a portion is missing. The profile covers about 23,000 clones, with approximately 92% appearing a single time and more than 0.2% taken by the ten largest. The specimen sequenced was CD4+ T cells from blood. The receptors derive from a human donor with classical Hodgkin lymphoma. CDR3s include the opening cysteine and the closing phenylalanine or tryptophan. Fields, in order: J gene, D gene, clone size, V gene, CDR3 DNA, CDR3 protein. D genes are given only for firm matches. The size field is filled for only some rows; it gives once, few, many or a size class.

>TRBJ1-6|-|-|TRBV5-6
TGTGCCAGCAGCTTGAGGCCCGGCAGTACCCTTTATTCACCCCTCCACTTT
CASSLRPGSTLYSPLHF
>TRBJ1-2|TRBD1|-|TRBV5-8
TGTGCCAGCAGCTTGCCCTACAGGGGGGGCTACACCTTC
CASSLPYRGGYTF
>TRBJ1-1|-|few|TRBV5-1
TGCGCCAGCAGCTTACTCAGGGTTGGCACTGAAGCTTTCTTT
CASSLLRVGTEAFF
>TRBJ2-3|-|-|TRBV6-1
TGTGCCAGCAGTCCCCGCCGGGATACGCAGTATTTT
CASSPRRDTQYF
>TRBJ1-1|-|-|TRBV30
TGTGCCTGGCGACAGGTTGAAGCTTTCTTT
CAWRQVEAFF
>TRBJ1-5|-|few|TRBV7-2
TGTGCCAGCAGCCCCGGTGGGGCGGGACAGCCCCAGCATTTT
CASSPGGAGQPQHF
>TRBJ2-7|-|-|TRBV6-5
TGTGCCAGCAGTTACTGGAGTAGTGGCGGCAACGAGCAGTACTTC
CASSYWSSGGNEQYF
>TRBJ1-2|-|-|TRBV5-6
TGTGCCAGCAGCTTCTATGGAACCGGGACGGGTTATGGCTACACCTTC
CASSFYGTGTGYGYTF
>TRBJ1-1|TRBD1|-|TRBV30
TGTGCCTGGAGTTCCAGGACAGGGACAGAAGCTTTCTTT
CAWSSRTGTEAFF
>TRBJ1-5|-|-|TRBV30
TGTGCCTGTTCGACAGGAGGGGACCAGCCCCAGCATTTT
CACSTGGDQPQHF
>TRBJ2-1|-|-|TRBV7-6
TGTGCCAGCAGCTCTGCGGCGGGGGCGTCCTACAATGAGCAGTTCTTC
CASSSAAGASYNEQFF
>TRBJ2-5|-|once|TRBV4-2
TGTGCCAGCAGCCAAGATACCGGGACGAAGACCCAGTACTTC
CASSQDTGTKTQYF
>TRBJ1-2|-|-|TRBV27
TGTGCCAGCAGTTCCAGTACCGGGGGGCCCCGACCTTTCTATGGCTACACCTTC
CASSSSTGGPRPFYGYTF
>TRBJ2-5|-|-|TRBV7-7
TGTGCTAGCAGCCCCAGTTCGCGTCCGGAGACCCAGTACTTC
CASSPSSRPETQYF
>TRBJ1-1|-|-|TRBV7-3
TGTGCCAGCAGCTTGGCCCCCGCACAGAACACTGAAGCTTTCTTT
CASSLAPAQNTEAFF
>TRBJ2-5|-|-|TRBV10-2
TGCGCCAGCAGTGAGGGCGGAGGGGATTTAGGGCAGTACTTC
CASSEGGGDLGQYF
>TRBJ1-4|TRBD1|-|TRBV5-1
TGCGCCAGCGGCACAGGGGGCACCCGTGAAAAACTGTTTTTT
CASGTGGTREKLFF
>TRBJ1-2|TRBD1|-|TRBV28
TGTGCCAGCAGTTTCAGGGGGGGGGCTGGCTACACCTTC
CASSFRGGAGYTF
>TRBJ2-7|-|-|TRBV5-6
TGTGCCAGCAGCTTGGACCTCTACGAGCAGTACTTC
CASSLDLYEQYF
>TRBJ1-1|-|-|TRBV30
TGTGCCTGGAGTGCCAGCCTAGACACTGAAGCTTTCTTT
CAWSASLDTEAFF
>TRBJ2-1|-|-|TRBV10-3
TGTGCCATCAGTGAGTTTGGCCTGGAGGATGAGCAGTTCTTC
CAISEFGLEDEQFF
>TRBJ2-7|TRBD1|-|TRBV5-4
TGTGCCAGCAGCCAAGAAATCGGCGACAGGGGCCTCAGGGACGAGCAGTACTTC
CASSQEIGDRGLRDEQYF